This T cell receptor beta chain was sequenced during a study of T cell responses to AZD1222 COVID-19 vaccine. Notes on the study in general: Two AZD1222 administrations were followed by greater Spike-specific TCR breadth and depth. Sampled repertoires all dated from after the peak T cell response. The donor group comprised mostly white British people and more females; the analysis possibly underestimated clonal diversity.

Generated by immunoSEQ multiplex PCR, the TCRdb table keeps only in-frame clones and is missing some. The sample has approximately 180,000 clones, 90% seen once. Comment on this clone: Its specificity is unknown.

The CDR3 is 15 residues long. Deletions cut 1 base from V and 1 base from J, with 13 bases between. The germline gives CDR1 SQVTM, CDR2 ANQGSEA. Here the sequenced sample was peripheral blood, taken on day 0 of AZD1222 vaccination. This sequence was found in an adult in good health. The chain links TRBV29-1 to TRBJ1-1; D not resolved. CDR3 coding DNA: TGCAGCGTTGAAGGAGTCCGCAAACCGAACACTGAAGCTTTCTTT. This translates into CSVEGVRKPNTEAFF. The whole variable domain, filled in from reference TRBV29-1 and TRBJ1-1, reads SAVISQKPSRDICQRGTSLTIQCQVDSQVTMMFWYRQQPGQSLTLIATANQGSEATYESGFVIDKFPISRPNLTFSTLTVSNMSPEDSSIYLCSVEGVRKPNTEAFFGQGTRLTVV.